This T cell receptor beta chain was sequenced for a study of shared clonotypes between healthy human individuals. The CDR3 runs 14 residues. Looked up from germline, CDR1 is SGHRS and CDR2 is YFSETQ. V was cut by 1 base and J by 6 bases, with 14 bases left in between. CD8 memory combined CD45RO+ cells with CCR7-negative CD45RA+ TemRA cells. Assay used: immunoSEQ multiplex PCR; TCRdb lists only in-frame clones, some missing. The repertoire holds roughly 110,000 clones, with around 73% as singletons. The source of this sequence is a woman aged 30 to 39 in good health. This chain uses TRBV5-1 with TRBJ2-7; D is perhaps TRBD1 (6 bases). The material sequenced was memory CD8+ T cells sorted from blood. Subset noted: CD45RO+ cells pooled with CCR7-negative TemRA cells. The CDR3 DNA reads as TGCGCCAGCAGCTTGACAGGGCTGCTAAGCGAGCAGTACTTC. Translated, it gives CASSLTGLLSEQYF.